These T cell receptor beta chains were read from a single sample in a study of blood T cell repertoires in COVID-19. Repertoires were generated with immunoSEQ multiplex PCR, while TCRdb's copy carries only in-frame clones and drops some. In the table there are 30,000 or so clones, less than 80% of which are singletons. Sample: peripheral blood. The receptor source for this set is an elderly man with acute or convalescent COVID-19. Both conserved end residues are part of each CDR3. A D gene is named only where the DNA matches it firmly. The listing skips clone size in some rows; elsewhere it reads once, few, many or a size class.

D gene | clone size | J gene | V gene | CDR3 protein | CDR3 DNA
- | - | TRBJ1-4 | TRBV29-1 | CSVKTTGPATNEKLFF | TGCAGCGTTAAAACGACAGGTCCTGCAACTAATGAAAAACTGTTTTTT
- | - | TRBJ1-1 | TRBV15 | CATSRGIGQGAFF | TGTGCCACCAGCAGAGGAATCGGCCAGGGGGCTTTCTTT
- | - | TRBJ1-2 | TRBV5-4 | CASSLAGTSYGYTF | TGTGCCAGCAGCTTGGCCGGGACAAGCTATGGCTACACCTTC
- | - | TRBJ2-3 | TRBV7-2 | CASSLAETISSHTQYF | TGTGCCAGCAGCTTAGCGGAGACTATATCCTCCCATACGCAGTATTTT
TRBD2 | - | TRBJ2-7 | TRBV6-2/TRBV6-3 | CASSYWEGGSYEQYF | TGTGCCAGCAGTTACTGGGAGGGAGGTTCCTACGAGCAGTACTTC
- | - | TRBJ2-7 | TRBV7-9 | CASTFPSRVSEQYF | TGTGCCAGCACCTTTCCCTCAAGAGTATCCGAGCAGTACTTC
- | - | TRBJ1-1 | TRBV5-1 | CASSLKSGIDGTEAFF | TGCGCCAGCAGCTTAAAAAGCGGTATTGATGGCACTGAAGCTTTCTTT
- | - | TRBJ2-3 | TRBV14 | CASSPRTSTDTQYF | TGTGCCAGCAGCCCCCGAACAAGCACAGATACGCAGTATTTT
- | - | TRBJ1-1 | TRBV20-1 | CRAKRGTEAFF | TGCAGGGCAAAAAGGGGCACTGAAGCTTTCTTT
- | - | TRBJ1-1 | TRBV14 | CASSQDYITEAFF | TGTGCCAGCAGCCAAGATTACATCACTGAAGCTTTCTTT
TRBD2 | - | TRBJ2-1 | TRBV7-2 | CASSLGVSGGTNEQFF | TGTGCCAGCAGCTTAGGGGTTAGCGGGGGTACCAATGAGCAGTTCTTC
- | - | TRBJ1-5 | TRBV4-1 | CASSQEDRAAPYQPQHF | TGCGCCAGCAGCCAAGAAGATAGAGCTGCGCCTTATCAGCCCCAGCATTTT
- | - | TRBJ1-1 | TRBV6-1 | CASSERGGFF | TGTGCCAGCAGTGAAAGGGGAGGTTTCTTT
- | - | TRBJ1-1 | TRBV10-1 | CASSITRMSSEAFF | TGCGCCAGCAGTATTACGCGGATGAGCTCTGAAGCTTTCTTT
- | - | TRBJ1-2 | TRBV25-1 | CASSEFGRVNYGYTF | TGTGCCAGCAGTGAATTTGGGAGGGTTAACTATGGCTACACCTTC
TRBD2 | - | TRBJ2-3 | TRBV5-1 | CASSFLAGGAKTDTQYF | TGCGCCAGCAGCTTTTTGGCGGGGGGCGCTAAAACAGATACGCAGTATTTT
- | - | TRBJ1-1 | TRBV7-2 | CASSLGGYGNTEAFF | TGTGCCAGCAGCTTGGGGGGGTATGGGAACACTGAAGCTTTCTTT
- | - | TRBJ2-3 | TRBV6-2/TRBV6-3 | CASSYSVTGGLADTQYF | TGTGCCAGCAGTTACTCTGTGACGGGGGGCCTCGCAGATACGCAGTATTTT
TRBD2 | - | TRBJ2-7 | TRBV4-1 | CASSQDVLGSGGPGDEQYF | TGCGCCAGCAGCCAAGATGTTTTGGGGAGCGGGGGGCCGGGGGACGAGCAGTACTTC
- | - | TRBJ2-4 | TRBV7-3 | CASSPDGALAKNIQYF | TGTGCCAGCAGCCCAGATGGGGCCCTAGCCAAAAACATTCAGTACTTC
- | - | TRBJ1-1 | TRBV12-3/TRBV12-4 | CASSWKKGTEAFF | TGTGCCAGCAGTTGGAAAAAGGGGACTGAAGCTTTCTTT
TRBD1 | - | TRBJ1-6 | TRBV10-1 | CASSRDRASPLHF | TGCGCCAGCTCCCGGGACAGGGCATCACCCCTCCACTTT
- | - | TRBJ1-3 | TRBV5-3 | CARSPLSRDGNTIYF | TGTGCCAGAAGCCCCCTAAGCAGGGATGGAAACACCATATATTTT
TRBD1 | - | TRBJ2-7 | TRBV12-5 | CASGRTGGFYEQYF | TGTGCTAGTGGTCGGACAGGGGGCTTTTACGAGCAGTACTTC
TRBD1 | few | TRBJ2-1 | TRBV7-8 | CASSLWTGSVINEQFF | TGTGCCAGCAGCCTTTGGACAGGGAGCGTAATCAATGAGCAGTTCTTC
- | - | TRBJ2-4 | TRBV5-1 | CASTLGGIQYF | TGCGCCAGCACCCTCGGGGGCATTCAGTACTTC
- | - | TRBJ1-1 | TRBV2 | CASSGGFNTEAFF | TGTGCCAGCAGTGGAGGGTTCAACACTGAAGCTTTCTTT
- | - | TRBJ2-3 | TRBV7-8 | CASSLITGPTDTQYF | TGTGCCAGCAGCTTAATAACAGGGCCCACAGATACGCAGTATTTT
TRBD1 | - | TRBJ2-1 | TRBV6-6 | CASRLITGDEQFF | TGTGCCAGCAGGCTCATCACAGGGGACGAGCAGTTCTTC
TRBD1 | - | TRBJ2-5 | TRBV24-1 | CATSDSQGQGAWETQYF | TGTGCCACCAGTGATTCCCAAGGACAGGGGGCGTGGGAGACCCAGTACTTC
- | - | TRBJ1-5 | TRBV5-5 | CASSSDTNQPQHF | TGTGCCAGCAGCTCGGACACCAATCAGCCCCAGCATTTT
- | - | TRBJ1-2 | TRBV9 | CASSADRLLDGYTF | TGTGCCAGCAGCGCCGACAGACTTCTCGATGGCTACACCTTC
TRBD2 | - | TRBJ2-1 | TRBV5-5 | CASSFSGGAREQFF | TGTGCCAGCAGCTTTAGCGGGGGGGCTCGTGAGCAGTTCTTC
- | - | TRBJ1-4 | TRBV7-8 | CASSLTGVSNEKLFF | TGTGCCAGCAGCCTCACCGGGGTCAGTAATGAAAAACTGTTTTTT
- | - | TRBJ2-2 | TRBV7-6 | CASSLAQGGGPNTGELFF | TGTGCCAGCAGCTTAGCGCAAGGCGGGGGCCCGAACACCGGGGAGCTGTTTTTT
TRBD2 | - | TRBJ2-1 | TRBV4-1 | CASSQNPSGGSYNEQFF | TGCGCCAGCAGCCAAAACCCCAGCGGGGGCTCCTACAATGAGCAGTTCTTC
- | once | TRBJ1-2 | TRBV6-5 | CASAREDGRQGYTF | TGTGCCAGCGCGCGGGAAGACGGGAGACAAGGCTACACCTTC
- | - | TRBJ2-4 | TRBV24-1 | CATRRQYKNIQYF | TGTGCCACCCGCCGACAGTACAAAAACATTCAGTACTTC
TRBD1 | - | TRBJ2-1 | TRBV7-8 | CASSMQPGTGQFF | TGTGCCAGCAGCATGCAACCCGGGACAGGGCAGTTCTTC
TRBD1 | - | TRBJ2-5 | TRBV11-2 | CASSSGTEQETQYF | TGTGCCAGCAGCTCCGGGACAGAGCAAGAGACCCAGTACTTC
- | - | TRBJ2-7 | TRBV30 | CAWSVSLYYEQYF | TGTGCCTGGAGTGTATCCCTCTACTACGAGCAGTACTTC
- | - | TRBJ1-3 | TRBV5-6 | CASSLGTAGYKNTIYF | TGTGCCAGCAGCTTGGGGACAGCTGGTTATAAAAACACCATATATTTT
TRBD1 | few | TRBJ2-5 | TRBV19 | CASSTDREETQYF | TGTGCCAGTAGTACGGACAGGGAAGAGACCCAGTACTTC
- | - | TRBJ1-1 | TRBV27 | CASSSTGWNTEAFF | TGTGCCAGCAGTTCCACAGGGTGGAACACTGAAGCTTTCTTT
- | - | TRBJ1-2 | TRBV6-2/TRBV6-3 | CASSYPSASWGYTF | TGTGCCAGCAGTTACCCATCAGCGAGTTGGGGCTACACCTTC
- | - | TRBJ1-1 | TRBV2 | CASRPDRNTEAFF | TGTGCCAGCAGGCCGGACAGGAACACTGAAGCTTTCTTT
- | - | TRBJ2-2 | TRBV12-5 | CASGLPGLDTGELFF | TGTGCTAGTGGTTTGCCCGGGTTGGACACCGGGGAGCTGTTTTTT
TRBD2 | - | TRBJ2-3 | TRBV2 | CAAERDWTDTQYF | TGTGCCGCAGAGCGGGATTGGACAGATACGCAGTATTTT
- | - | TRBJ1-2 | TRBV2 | CASSTDSNYGYTF | TGTGCCAGCAGTACGGACAGTAACTATGGCTACACCTTC
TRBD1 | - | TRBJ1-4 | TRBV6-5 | CASSPDRGNNEKLFF | TGTGCCAGCAGTCCCGACAGGGGCAATAATGAAAAACTGTTTTTT
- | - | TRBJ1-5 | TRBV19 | CASSISRGPEEPQHF | TGTGCCAGTAGTATTTCAAGAGGTCCGGAGGAGCCCCAGCATTTT
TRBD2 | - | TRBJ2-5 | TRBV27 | CASSLTSGGTGKTQYF | TGTGCCAGCAGTTTGACTAGCGGGGGGACAGGGAAGACCCAGTACTTC
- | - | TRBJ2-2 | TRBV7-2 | CASSLVRSNTGELFF | TGTGCCAGCAGCTTAGTCAGATCGAACACCGGGGAGCTGTTTTTT
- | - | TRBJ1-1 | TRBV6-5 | CACLVGGTEAFF | TGTGCCTGCCTCGTTGGGGGGACTGAAGCTTTCTTT
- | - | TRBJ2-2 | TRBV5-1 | CASSLEAPKYGELFF | TGCGCCAGCAGCTTGGAAGCTCCGAAATACGGGGAGCTGTTTTTT